The 6 T cell receptor beta chains below all came from one sample that was sequenced in a study of early T cells in non-severe SARS-CoV-2 infection. TCRdb reprocessed the 5' RACE reads via MiXCR and lists one record per CDR3 protein. The sample holds tens of thousands of distinct CDR3 sequences, around 5.4% seen once. Sequenced sample: whole blood. The origin of the receptors is an adult who was a healthcare worker with PCR-confirmed SARS-CoV-2 infection or an uninfected control (not recorded which).

This clonotype was found many times. The chain is built from TRBV18 and TRBJ1-5, with no clear D. Between the trimmed V and J ends, which lost 6 bases and 6 bases, there was a span of 12 bases. Germline values: CDR1 KGHSH, CDR2 LQKENI. CDR3 length: 13 residues. The DNA of the CDR3 is TGTGCCAGCTCCCGGGGAGGTAGTCAGCCCCAGCATTTT. It yields the protein CASSRGGSQPQHF.

This clonotype was counted only a few times. This chain links TRBV28 with TRBJ2-7; D ambiguous. Trimming shortened V by 4 bases and J by 2 bases, and 12 bases separated the two germline ends. Germline loops: CDR1 MDHEN, CDR2 SYDVKM. The CDR3 loop spans 14 amino acids. CDR3 bases: TGTGCCAGCAGTTCCCAAGGACCTACCTACGAGCAGTACTTC. Amino acid sequence: CASSSQGPTYEQYF.

This clonotype was recorded at least ten times. The chain has TRBV9 and TRBJ1-2; tentatively, D is TRBD1 (6 bases). Germline V lookup: CDR1 SGDLS, CDR2 YYNGEE. The CDR3 length is 13 residues. Trimming removed 0 bases from V and 7 bases from J, with 10 bases in between. CDR3 sequence (DNA): TGTGCCAGCAGCGTAGCAAGGGGGGGTGGCTACACCTTC. Encoded protein: CASSVARGGGYTF.

This clonotype was seen many times. V is TRBV6-6 and J is TRBJ1-1; 9 bases agree with TRBD1. This CDR3 is 15 amino acids long. Germline V gene sequence: CDR1 MNHNY, CDR2 SVGAGI (reference sequence). J gave up 3 bases and V 2 bases, and 4 bases lay outside the gene matches. CDR3 residues: CASSYVGQGHTEAFF. The DNA of the CDR3 is TGTGCCAGCAGTTACGTGGGACAGGGACACACTGAAGCTTTCTTT.

The table lists this clonotype with many counts. This rearrangement joins TRBV6-2 or TRBV6-3 to TRBJ1-5; unclear D gene. Germline-derived CDR1 and CDR2 are MNHEY and SVGEGT. The CDR3 is 16 residues long. The germline V and J ends were trimmed by 6 bases and 4 bases, with 19 bases remaining between them. The CDR3 here is CASSPLGRLGNQPQHF. CDR3 nucleotide sequence: TGTGCCAGCAGCCCACTAGGCAGATTAGGAAATCAGCCCCAGCATTTT.

This clonotype was detected ten times or more. V and J are TRBV6-2 or TRBV6-3 and TRBJ2-7; D is unresolved. Germline lookup yields CDR1 MNHEY and CDR2 SVGEGT. The CDR3 consists of 14 residues. V was clipped by 8 bases and J by 0 bases, with 14 bases between them. The CDR3 region is CASGIKGPSYEQYF. In DNA form, the CDR3 reads TGTGCCAGCGGCATCAAGGGCCCCTCCTACGAGCAGTACTTC.